Presented here are 22 T cell receptor beta chains from one specimen sequenced in a study of cytomegalovirus exposure and HLA in healthy donors. PCR primers comprised 60 Vbeta and 13 Jbeta primers. The protocol was immunoSEQ multiplex PCR, while the TCRdb copy is restricted to in-frame clones and leaves out a portion. The repertoire holds 160,000 or so clones, with 83% as singletons. The sample taken for sequencing was PBMCs. The source of these receptors is a man between 45 and 60 years old in good health and CMV-seropositive.

J is TRBJ1-4 and V is TRBV11-2; D remains ambiguous. The CDR3 is 14 residues long. V lost 5 bases, J lost 8 bases, and 15 bases lay in between. CDR1 and CDR2 (germline): SGHAT, FQNNGV. Written as DNA, the CDR3 is TGTGCCAGCAGCAGAGGTGGGAGTGGGGAAAAACTGTTTTTT. Translation gives CASSRGGSGEKLFF. The whole variable domain, filled in from reference TRBV11-2 and TRBJ1-4, reads EAGVAQSPRYKIIEKRQSVAFWCNPISGHATLYWYQQILGQGPKLLIQFQNNGVVDDSQLPKDRFSAERLKGVDSTLKIQPAKLEDSAVYLCASSRGGSGEKLFFGSGTQLSVL.

The chain joins TRBV10-3 to TRBJ1-2, with D possibly matching TRBD1 (6 bases). Trimming cost V 1 base and J 6 bases, with 12 bases left between them. In germline, CDR1 is ENHRY, CDR2 SYGVKD. This CDR3 has 14 residues. The chain's CDR3 is CAISEWGGANGYTF. CDR3 coding DNA: TGTGCCATCAGTGAGTGGGGGGGCGCGAATGGCTACACCTTC.

The chain links TRBV2 to TRBJ2-7, with a tentative D call TRBD1 (5 bases). The CDR3 is 12 residues long. Germline V gene lookup returns CDR1 SNHLY and CDR2 FYNNEI. With 4 bases removed from V and 3 bases from J, the gap between germline ends came to 7 bases. The CDR3 protein is CASSAGYYEQYF. CDR3 in DNA: TGTGCCAGCAGTGCAGGGTACTACGAGCAGTACTTC.

The CDR3 protein is CASSIRQLNTEAFF. DNA of the CDR3: TGTGCCAGTAGTATACGACAGTTGAACACTGAAGCTTTCTTT. This chain joins TRBV19 and TRBJ1-1, with TRBD1 as a possible D gene (5 bases). V dropped 2 bases and J dropped 0 bases, with 7 bases sitting between them. Germline V gene lookup returns CDR1 LNHDA and CDR2 SQIVND (reference sequence). The CDR3 length is 14 residues.

This chain joins TRBV7-2 and TRBJ1-4; tentatively, D is TRBD1 (6 bases). V was pared by 1 base and J by 8 bases, with 20 bases between. Per the germline V gene, CDR1 is SGHTA and CDR2 is FQGNSA. This CDR3 comprises 17 residues. CDR3 residues: CASSLGTATFTVEKLFF. DNA of the CDR3: TGTGCCAGCAGCTTAGGGACAGCTACTTTTACGGTGGAAAAACTGTTTTTT.

This clone appeared once. For the CDR3, the DNA is TGTGCCAGCAGCTTAGTCGGGGGGGCAGTTGAGCAGTTCTTC. Its translation: CASSLVGGAVEQFF. V usage is TRBV11-2 and J usage is TRBJ2-1; 8 bases agree with TRBD2. The CDR3 totals 14 residues. The V segment lost 1 base and the J segment 9 bases; nucleotides outside the gene matches: 5. Germline CDR1 is SGHAT and CDR2 is FQNNGV.

This chain joins TRBV30 and TRBJ2-7, with D possibly TRBD2 on 5 matching bases. Germline values: CDR1 GTSNPN, CDR2 SVGIG (reference sequence). V dropped 0 bases and J dropped 3 bases, with 9 bases sitting between them. The CDR3 has 13 residues. CDR3 in DNA: TGTGCCTGGAGTGTGGGAGCTTTCTACGAGCAGTACTTC. The encoded protein is CAWSVGAFYEQYF.

This clone is a singleton in its sample. This chain connects TRBV6-6 to TRBJ2-5; D is uncertain. CDR1 is MNHNY, CDR2 SVGAGI, per germline (reference sequence). V was pared by 0 bases and J by 2 bases, with 7 bases between. The CDR3 length is 14 residues. The chain's CDR3 is CASSYSSLQETQYF. The CDR3 DNA reads TGTGCCAGCAGTTACTCTTCCTTACAAGAGACCCAGTACTTC.

The chain has TRBV27 and TRBJ2-2; 7 bases are shared with TRBD2. Germline V gene lookup returns CDR1 MNHEY and CDR2 SMNVEV (reference sequence). With 7 bases clipped from V and 5 bases from J, the junction kept 7 bases outside the gene matches. CDR3 length equals 14 residues. CDR3 sequence reads: CASTGGLRTGELFF. CDR3 DNA: TGTGCCAGCACGGGGGGTCTGAGGACCGGGGAGCTGTTTTTT.

CDR3 sequence reads: CASSFPGQGIYGYTF. CDR3 sequence (DNA): TGTGCCAGCAGCTTCCCAGGACAGGGGATCTATGGCTACACCTTC. The rearrangement joins TRBV7-2 to TRBJ1-2, with 9 bases matching TRBD1. The CDR3 sequence is 15 residues long. Germline values: CDR1 SGHTA, CDR2 FQGNSA. With V trimmed by 3 bases and J by 4 bases, 6 bases remained unmatched.

CDR3 sequence: CASSLATGLSYEQYF. The CDR3 region has the DNA TGCGCCAGCAGCTTGGCCACAGGGCTCTCCTACGAGCAGTACTTC. V is TRBV5-1 and J is TRBJ2-7, with a tentative D call TRBD1 (6 bases). This CDR3 has 15 amino acids. Germline V CDR1 and CDR2: SGHRS, YFSETQ. V was pared by 0 bases and J by 0 bases, with 10 bases between.

This chain connects TRBV4-1 to TRBJ1-5, with D possibly being TRBD1 (6 bases). The CDR3 spans 13 residues. From germline, CDR1 is MGHRA and CDR2 YSYEKL. V was trimmed by 4 bases and J by 4 bases, leaving 8 bases between them. CDR3 coding DNA: TGCGCCAGCAGCCCCGGACAGAATCAGCCCCAGCATTTT. This sequence encodes CASSPGQNQPQHF.

In nucleotides, the CDR3 is TGCGCCAGCAGCTTGGCGGGGGGACCGAAATACGAGCAGTACTTC. This gives the protein CASSLAGGPKYEQYF. The chain joins TRBV5-1 to TRBJ2-7; 7 bases align to TRBD2. This CDR3 is 15 amino acids long. After removal of 0 bases from V and 4 bases from J, the junction contained 7 bases not matched to a gene. Germline-derived CDR1 and CDR2 are SGHRS and YFSETQ. The whole variable domain, remainder taken from reference TRBV5-1 and TRBJ2-7, is KAGVTQTPRYLIKTRGQQVTLSCSPISGHRSVSWYQQTPGQGLQFLFEYFSETQRNKGNFPGRFSGRQFSNSRSEMNVSTLELGDSALYLCASSLAGGPKYEQYFGPGTRLTVT.

The gene calls are TRBV5-4 and TRBJ1-6; D unresolved. This CDR3 is built from 14 residues. The V end lost 2 bases, the J end lost 5 bases, and 8 bases lay between the germline ends. Per germline, CDR1 SGHNT and CDR2 YYREEE (reference sequence). This chain's CDR3 is CASSFDIDNSPLHF. CDR3 bases: TGTGCCAGCAGCTTCGACATAGATAATTCACCCCTCCACTTT.

This chain links TRBV4-1 with TRBJ1-1; the D is unclear. This CDR3 spans 14 amino acids. V gave up 0 bases and J gave up 0 bases, with 5 bases separating them. Germline-derived CDR1 and CDR2 are MGHRA and YSYEKL. The CDR3 nucleotides read TGCGCCAGCAGCCAAGATAATGTGAACACTGAAGCTTTCTTT. It is translated as CASSQDNVNTEAFF.

The chain recombines TRBV7-8 with TRBJ2-1; 7 nucleotides match TRBD2. CDR3 length: 13 residues. Germline trimming cut 1 base from V and 9 bases from J; bases unmatched to any gene: 3. Germline loops: CDR1 SGHVS, CDR2 FQNEAQ. The CDR3 protein is CASSLVASGEQFF. As DNA, the CDR3 is TGTGCCAGCAGCTTAGTGGCTAGCGGTGAGCAGTTCTTC.

This chain uses TRBV11-2 with TRBJ2-1, with TRBD2 matching over 11 bases. The CDR3 spans 19 residues. After removal of 0 bases from V and 6 bases from J, the junction contained 13 bases not matched to a gene. Germline V gene sequence: CDR1 SGHAT, CDR2 FQNNGV. The CDR3 sequence: CASSLDVLAGGRFGNEQFF. In DNA form, the CDR3 reads TGTGCCAGCAGCTTAGATGTTCTAGCGGGAGGAAGGTTTGGCAATGAGCAGTTCTTC.

The chain carries TRBV5-1 and TRBJ1-4, with D hard to call. The germline gives CDR1 SGHRS, CDR2 YFSETQ. With 2 bases removed from V and 3 bases from J, the gap between germline ends came to 8 bases. This CDR3 comprises 14 residues. CDR3 sequence: CASSLSGANEKLFF. DNA of the CDR3: TGCGCCAGCAGCTTATCCGGGGCTAATGAAAAACTGTTTTTT.

The chain recombines TRBV27 with TRBJ2-5; 7 bases fit TRBD2. The CDR3 covers 15 residues. CDR1 is MNHEY, CDR2 SMNVEV, per germline (reference sequence). The trim removed 8 bases at V and 5 bases at J, leaving 14 bases unmatched. In DNA form, the CDR3 reads TGTGCCAGCGCCAAACGGGGCGGGGGTTTGGAGACCCAGTACTTC. It is translated as CASAKRGGGLETQYF.

The chain has TRBV10-2 and TRBJ1-1; the D is unclear. Looked up from germline, CDR1 is WSHSY and CDR2 is SAAADI. The CDR3 extends over 13 amino acids. Between the trimmed V and J ends, which lost 3 bases and 7 bases, there was a span of 12 bases. CDR3 sequence: CASSEGRVNEAFF. The CDR3 coding sequence is TGCGCCAGCAGTGAAGGGAGGGTCAATGAAGCTTTCTTT.

As for this clone: The same CDR3 is also encoded by other DNA sequences in this sample. The V gene is TRBV28, the J gene TRBJ1-5; the D is unclear. The CDR3 runs to 13 residues. Germline-derived CDR1 and CDR2 are MDHEN and SYDVKM. The V end lost 6 bases, the J end lost 0 bases, and 6 bases lay between the germline ends. The CDR3 DNA follows: TGTGCCAGCAGAGGGAGTAGCAATCAGCCCCAGCATTTT. It is translated as CASRGSSNQPQHF.

V gene TRBV7-9 combines with J gene TRBJ1-1; unclear D gene. Germline CDR1 and CDR2: SEHNR and FQNEAQ (reference sequence). The CDR3 runs 13 residues. Trimming shortened V by 5 bases and J by 0 bases, and 7 bases separated the two germline ends. CDR3 nucleotides: TGTGCCAGCAGCCAACAGATGAACACTGAAGCTTTCTTT. This encodes CASSQQMNTEAFF.